The TCR beta chain under discussion was sequenced for a study of CD4 and CD8 cells across lung adenocarcinoma regions. The count of this clonotype is one. This CDR3 has 17 residues. The V gene's germline CDR1 is MNHNS and CDR2 SASEGT. The V end lost 1 base, the J end lost 2 bases, and 15 bases lay between the germline ends. Samples came from patients with localized non-small cell lung adenocarcinoma. Using its own MiXCR run on the PCR reads, TCRdb lists one record per CDR3 protein. The sample consists of fewer than 4,000 distinct CDR3 sequences, about 68% of them appearing once. V usage is TRBV6-1 and J usage is TRBJ2-1; TRBD2 might be the D (6 bases). The TCR originated in a male donor with lung adenocarcinoma. The CD4 and CD8 labels of this study may be unreliable. The specimen was CD4+ T cells from the margin of a lung tumor. Here the CDR3 DNA reads TGTGCCAGCAGTGAAGGCGGGGTGGCGGGGACCTACAATGAGCAGTTCTTC. This gives the protein CASSEGGVAGTYNEQFF.